Included here is one T cell receptor beta chain sequence, with context. Its cognate antigen is unknown. V lost 5 bases, J lost 5 bases, and 16 bases lay in between. This CDR3 contains 14 residues. From germline, CDR1 is MDHEN and CDR2 SYDVKM. Relapse was seen in all patients after autologous stem cell transplantation, and brentuximab vedotin exposure was variable. TCRdb's copy holds only in-frame clones and misses some; the assay was immunoSEQ multiplex PCR. The sample has some 30,000 clones, roughly two thirds seen once. The record originates from a study of PD-1 blockade in classical Hodgkin lymphoma. Study findings and constraints: Differences between repertoires have undefined causes, possibly disease activity or prior therapy. Complete responders' baseline diversity resembled that of newly diagnosed patients. Patients were excluded if nivolumab began under 1 year after ASCT (the autologous transplant).

This TCR came from a human donor with classical Hodgkin lymphoma. The chain carries TRBV28 and TRBJ2-7; possible D gene TRBD1, 5 bases. Here the sequenced sample was peripheral blood mononuclear cells (PBMCs), taken before the second cycle of nivolumab. The CDR3 is CASSPLSGYHEQYV. In DNA, the CDR3 is TGTGCCAGCAGTCCCCTTTCAGGGTACCACGAGCAGTACGTC.